This TCR beta chain was captured in a study of blood T cell repertoires in COVID-19. The protocol was immunoSEQ multiplex PCR, while the TCRdb copy is restricted to in-frame clones and leaves out a portion. The table includes around 39,000 clones, under 90% detected once. This CDR3 has 14 residues. Looked up from germline, CDR1 is SGHAT and CDR2 is FQNNGV. Between the trimmed V and J ends, which lost 3 bases and 0 bases, there was a span of 7 bases. The sequencing input was peripheral blood. The chain links TRBV11-2 to TRBJ2-3; D unresolved. The source of this sequence is a man between 70 and 80 years old with acute or convalescent COVID-19. The CDR3 sequence: CASSFRSSTDTQYF. The CDR3 DNA is TGTGCCAGCAGCTTCCGGTCTAGCACAGATACGCAGTATTTT.